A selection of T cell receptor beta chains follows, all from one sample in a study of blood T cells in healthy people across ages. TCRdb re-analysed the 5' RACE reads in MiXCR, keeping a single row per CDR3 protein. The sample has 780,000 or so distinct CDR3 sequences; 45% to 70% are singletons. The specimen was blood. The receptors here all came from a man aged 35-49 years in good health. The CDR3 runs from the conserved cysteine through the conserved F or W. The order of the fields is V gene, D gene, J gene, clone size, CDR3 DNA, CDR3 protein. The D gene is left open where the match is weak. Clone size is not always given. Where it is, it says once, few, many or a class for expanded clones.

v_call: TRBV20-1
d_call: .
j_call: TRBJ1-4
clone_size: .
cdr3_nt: TGCAGTGCCCAGGGCCCGCAACTTAATGAAAAACTGTTTTTT
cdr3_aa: CSAQGPQLNEKLFF

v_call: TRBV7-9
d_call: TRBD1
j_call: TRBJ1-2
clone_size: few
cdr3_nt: TGTGCCAGCAGCTTAGCGCCGGGGCAGGGGGTAGACGGCTACACCTTC
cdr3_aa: CASSLAPGQGVDGYTF

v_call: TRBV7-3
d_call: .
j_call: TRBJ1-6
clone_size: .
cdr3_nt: TGTGCCAGCAGCCTCGGACAGCCAAGAAATTCACCCCTCCACTTT
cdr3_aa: CASSLGQPRNSPLHF

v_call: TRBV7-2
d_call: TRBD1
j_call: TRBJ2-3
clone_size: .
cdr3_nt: TGTGCCAGCAGCTTTCCCCGAGGACAGGACCCCACAGATACGCAGTATTTT
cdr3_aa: CASSFPRGQDPTDTQYF

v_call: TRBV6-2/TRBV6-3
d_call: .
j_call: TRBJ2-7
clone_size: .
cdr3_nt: TGTGCCAGCAGTGACGACTACACCTACGAGCAGTACTTC
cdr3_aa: CASSDDYTYEQYF

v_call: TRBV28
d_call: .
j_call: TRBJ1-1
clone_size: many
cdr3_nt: TGTGCCAGCAGTCTTCCCCGACAATTGGCCTTGAACACTGAAGCTTTCTTT
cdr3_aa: CASSLPRQLALNTEAFF

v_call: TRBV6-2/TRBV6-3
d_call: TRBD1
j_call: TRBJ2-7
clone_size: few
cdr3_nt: TGTGCCAGCAGTCGGGACAGGGTTGTCTCCTACGAGCAGTACTTC
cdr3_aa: CASSRDRVVSYEQYF

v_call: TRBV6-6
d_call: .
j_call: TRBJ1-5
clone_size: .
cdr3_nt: TGTGCCAGCAGGTTGGGCAGGGGACATTATAGCAATCAGCCCCAGCATTTT
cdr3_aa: CASRLGRGHYSNQPQHF

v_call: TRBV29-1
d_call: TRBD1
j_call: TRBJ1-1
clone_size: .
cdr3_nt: TGCAGCACCCCGGGACAGTTGAACACTGAAGCTTTCTTT
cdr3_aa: CSTPGQLNTEAFF

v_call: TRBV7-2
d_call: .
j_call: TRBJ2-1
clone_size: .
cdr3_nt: TGTGCCAGCAGCGCGCCTTGGGGTGGGAATGAGCAGTTCTTC
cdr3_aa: CASSAPWGGNEQFF

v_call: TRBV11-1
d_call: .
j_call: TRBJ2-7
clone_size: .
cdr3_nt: TGTGCCAGCAGGCCAAGTCGGGACAGGGAATACTCGAGCGGACTAGCGCATAGCTCCTACGAGCAGTACTTC
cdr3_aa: CASRPSRDREYSSGLAHSSYEQYF

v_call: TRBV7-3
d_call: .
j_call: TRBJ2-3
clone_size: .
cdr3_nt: TGTGCCAGCAGCCCGGGACTCAACACAGATACGCAGTATTTT
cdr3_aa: CASSPGLNTDTQYF

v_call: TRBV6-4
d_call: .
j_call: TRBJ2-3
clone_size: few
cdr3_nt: TGTGCCAGCAGTGAAGGGGAAAACACAGATACGAAGTATTTT
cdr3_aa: CASSEGENTDTKYF

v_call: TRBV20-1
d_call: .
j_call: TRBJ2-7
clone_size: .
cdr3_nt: TGCAGTGCTACCGGACAGATCACCAACTACGAGCAGTACTTC
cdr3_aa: CSATGQITNYEQYF

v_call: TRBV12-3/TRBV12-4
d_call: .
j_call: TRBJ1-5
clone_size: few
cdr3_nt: TGTGCCAGCAGCGTCCTTGGGGGTGGCAATCAGCCCCAGCATTTT
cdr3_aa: CASSVLGGGNQPQHF